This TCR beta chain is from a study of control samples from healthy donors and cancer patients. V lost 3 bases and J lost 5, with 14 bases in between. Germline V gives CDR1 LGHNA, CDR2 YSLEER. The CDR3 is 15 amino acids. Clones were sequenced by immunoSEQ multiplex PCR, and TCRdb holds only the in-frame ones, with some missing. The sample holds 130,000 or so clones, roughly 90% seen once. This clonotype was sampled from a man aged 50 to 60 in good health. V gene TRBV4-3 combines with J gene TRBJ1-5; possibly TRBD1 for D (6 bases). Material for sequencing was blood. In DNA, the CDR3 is TGCGCCAGCAGCCAGGCGTGGGCAGGGGATCAGCCCCAGCATTTT. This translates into CASSQAWAGDQPQHF.